The rows below give T cell receptor beta chains drawn from one sample of a study of Ad26.COV2.S vaccination and SARS-CoV-2 variants. Sequenced by immunoSEQ multiplex PCR; TCRdb stores in-frame clones only, minus some. The profile shows around 250,000 clones, around 85% of them singletons. The material sequenced was peripheral blood, taken in a trial of Ad26.COV2.S vaccine versus placebo. The receptors were gathered from a person between 18 and 59 years old who received the Ad26.COV2.S COVID-19 vaccine or a placebo. CDR3s include the opening cysteine and the closing phenylalanine or tryptophan. D genes are given only for firm matches. Clone size is given for some rows only: seen once, a few or many times, or a class if the clone is expanded.

J gene: TRBJ2-3; V gene: TRBV7-8; D gene: NA; clone size: NA; CDR3 protein: CASRKRTDGTDTQYF; CDR3 DNA: TGTGCCAGCAGAAAAAGGACGGACGGCACAGATACGCAGTATTTT
J gene: TRBJ1-5; V gene: TRBV6-5; D gene: TRBD1; clone size: NA; CDR3 protein: CASRLGQASNQPQHF; CDR3 DNA: TGTGCCAGCAGGCTGGGACAGGCCTCCAATCAGCCCCAGCATTTT
J gene: TRBJ2-5; V gene: TRBV5-4; D gene: NA; clone size: NA; CDR3 protein: CASSLAGGTAQYF; CDR3 DNA: TGTGCCAGCAGCTTGGCGGGCGGGACAGCCCAGTACTTC
J gene: TRBJ2-7; V gene: TRBV19; D gene: NA; clone size: NA; CDR3 protein: CASSIGASHYEQYF; CDR3 DNA: TGTGCCAGTAGTATAGGCGCCAGTCACTACGAGCAGTACTTC
J gene: TRBJ2-3; V gene: TRBV14; D gene: TRBD2; clone size: NA; CDR3 protein: CASSQRIAGGLGTDTQYF; CDR3 DNA: TGTGCCAGCAGCCAAAGAATAGCGGGGGGGCTTGGAACAGATACGCAGTATTTT
J gene: TRBJ1-4; V gene: TRBV2; D gene: TRBD1; clone size: NA; CDR3 protein: CASNTRGQNEKLFF; CDR3 DNA: TGTGCCAGCAATACCAGGGGGCAGAATGAAAAACTGTTTTTT
J gene: TRBJ1-1; V gene: TRBV5-1; D gene: TRBD1; clone size: NA; CDR3 protein: CASSLGNRGQSFF; CDR3 DNA: TGCGCCAGCAGCTTGGGTAACAGGGGGCAATCTTTCTTT
J gene: TRBJ2-3; V gene: TRBV9; D gene: NA; clone size: NA; CDR3 protein: CASSANTGWQRGDTQYF; CDR3 DNA: TGTGCCAGCAGCGCAAACACAGGGTGGCAACGGGGAGATACGCAGTATTTT
J gene: TRBJ2-1; V gene: TRBV5-4; D gene: TRBD2; clone size: few; CDR3 protein: CASGVKAGGSYNEQFF; CDR3 DNA: TGTGCCAGCGGCGTTAAAGCGGGGGGCTCCTACAATGAGCAGTTCTTC
J gene: TRBJ1-6; V gene: TRBV10-3; D gene: NA; clone size: NA; CDR3 protein: CAISDVGEDSPLHF; CDR3 DNA: TGTGCCATCAGTGATGTGGGGGAAGATTCACCCCTCCACTTT
J gene: TRBJ2-1; V gene: TRBV7-9; D gene: NA; clone size: NA; CDR3 protein: CAAARNNYNEQFF; CDR3 DNA: TGTGCCGCGGCGCGGAATAATTACAATGAGCAGTTCTTC
J gene: TRBJ1-5; V gene: TRBV19; D gene: TRBD1; clone size: once; CDR3 protein: CASRSTGGGQPQHF; CDR3 DNA: TGTGCCAGTAGATCGACAGGGGGGGGTCAGCCCCAGCATTTT
J gene: TRBJ1-2; V gene: TRBV5-1; D gene: NA; clone size: NA; CDR3 protein: CASHRENYGYTF; CDR3 DNA: TGCGCCAGCCATAGAGAGAACTATGGCTACACCTTC
J gene: TRBJ1-4; V gene: TRBV5-1; D gene: TRBD1; clone size: NA; CDR3 protein: CASSLAGTGNEKLFF; CDR3 DNA: TGCGCCAGCAGCTTAGCCGGGACAGGGAATGAAAAACTGTTTTTT
J gene: TRBJ2-1; V gene: TRBV4-1; D gene: TRBD2; clone size: once; CDR3 protein: CASSQRTGREGRNEQFF; CDR3 DNA: TGCGCCAGCAGCCAAAGAACGGGGCGGGAGGGTAGGAATGAGCAGTTCTTC
J gene: TRBJ2-5; V gene: TRBV5-6; D gene: TRBD2; clone size: NA; CDR3 protein: CASNAQRTSGIPGETQYF; CDR3 DNA: TGTGCCAGCAACGCCCAACGGACTAGCGGGATCCCGGGGGAGACCCAGTACTTC
J gene: TRBJ2-2; V gene: TRBV7-9; D gene: NA; clone size: NA; CDR3 protein: CASRPRVAGELFF; CDR3 DNA: TGTGCCAGCAGACCTCGCGTCGCCGGGGAGCTGTTTTTT
J gene: TRBJ2-2; V gene: TRBV7-9; D gene: NA; clone size: NA; CDR3 protein: CASSLKNTGELFF; CDR3 DNA: TGTGCCAGCAGCTTAAAGAACACCGGGGAGCTGTTTTTT
J gene: TRBJ1-3; V gene: TRBV5-6; D gene: NA; clone size: NA; CDR3 protein: CASSSTRNTIYF; CDR3 DNA: TGTGCCAGCAGCTCAACGAGAAACACCATATATTTT
J gene: TRBJ2-1; V gene: TRBV3-1/TRBV3-2; D gene: NA; clone size: NA; CDR3 protein: CASSISYNEQFF; CDR3 DNA: TGTGCCAGCAGCATCTCCTACAATGAGCAGTTCTTC
J gene: TRBJ2-2; V gene: TRBV7-6; D gene: TRBD2; clone size: NA; CDR3 protein: CASSSTGLTPTGELFF; CDR3 DNA: TGTGCCAGCAGCTCGACGGGACTAACCCCCACCGGGGAGCTGTTTTTT
J gene: TRBJ2-1; V gene: TRBV19; D gene: NA; clone size: NA; CDR3 protein: CASSMDGNSYNEQFF; CDR3 DNA: TGTGCCAGTAGTATGGACGGAAACTCCTACAATGAGCAGTTCTTC
J gene: TRBJ2-3; V gene: TRBV11-2; D gene: NA; clone size: NA; CDR3 protein: CASSLMDTQYF; CDR3 DNA: TGTGCCAGCAGCTTAATGGATACGCAGTATTTT
J gene: TRBJ1-1; V gene: TRBV5-5; D gene: NA; clone size: NA; CDR3 protein: CASSLVPGAVAFF; CDR3 DNA: TGTGCCAGCAGCTTGGTACCGGGGGCGGTAGCTTTCTTT
J gene: TRBJ2-4; V gene: TRBV27; D gene: TRBD2; clone size: NA; CDR3 protein: CARPGLAGGLAKNIQYF; CDR3 DNA: TGTGCCAGGCCGGGACTAGCGGGAGGTTTAGCCAAAAACATTCAGTACTTC
J gene: TRBJ2-2; V gene: TRBV5-1; D gene: TRBD1; clone size: NA; CDR3 protein: CASSRSGTANTGELFF; CDR3 DNA: TGCGCCAGCAGCCGCTCCGGGACAGCTAACACCGGGGAGCTGTTTTTT
J gene: TRBJ2-1; V gene: TRBV19; D gene: NA; clone size: once; CDR3 protein: CASIGGGRYNEQFF; CDR3 DNA: TGTGCCAGTATAGGGGGGGGCAGGTACAATGAGCAGTTCTTC
J gene: TRBJ2-5; V gene: TRBV27; D gene: NA; clone size: NA; CDR3 protein: CASSLGQKETQYF; CDR3 DNA: TGTGCCAGCAGTTTAGGCCAGAAAGAGACCCAGTACTTC
J gene: TRBJ2-5; V gene: TRBV4-3; D gene: TRBD2; clone size: NA; CDR3 protein: CASSQEPGSGGAAKTQYF; CDR3 DNA: TGCGCCAGCAGCCAAGAACCAGGCAGCGGGGGGGCCGCAAAGACCCAGTACTTC
J gene: TRBJ2-3; V gene: TRBV30; D gene: NA; clone size: NA; CDR3 protein: CASNPDTTSTDTQYF; CDR3 DNA: TGTGCCTCTAATCCGGACACGACTAGCACAGATACGCAGTATTTT
J gene: TRBJ2-7; V gene: TRBV15; D gene: TRBD2; clone size: NA; CDR3 protein: CATSRGGGGLEEQYF; CDR3 DNA: TGTGCCACCAGCAGAGGCGGGGGAGGCCTAGAGGAGCAGTACTTC
J gene: TRBJ1-4; V gene: TRBV11-2; D gene: NA; clone size: NA; CDR3 protein: CASSLAWGRRDEKLFF; CDR3 DNA: TGTGCCAGCAGCTTAGCGTGGGGACGGCGGGATGAAAAACTGTTTTTT
J gene: TRBJ1-6; V gene: TRBV11-1; D gene: NA; clone size: NA; CDR3 protein: CASSLQDRSPLHF; CDR3 DNA: TGTGCCAGCAGCCTCCAAGACAGGTCACCCCTCCACTTT
J gene: TRBJ2-3; V gene: TRBV6-2/TRBV6-3; D gene: TRBD2; clone size: NA; CDR3 protein: CASSYGGVPDTQYF; CDR3 DNA: TGTGCCAGCAGTTATGGGGGGGTACCAGATACGCAGTATTTT
J gene: TRBJ1-2; V gene: TRBV11-2; D gene: NA; clone size: NA; CDR3 protein: CASSTIQGTNYGYTF; CDR3 DNA: TGTGCCAGCAGCACGATACAGGGTACGAACTATGGCTACACCTTC
J gene: TRBJ1-4; V gene: TRBV27; D gene: NA; clone size: NA; CDR3 protein: CASKGGGSFELFF; CDR3 DNA: TGTGCCAGCAAAGGTGGGGGCAGTTTTGAACTGTTTTTT
J gene: TRBJ2-1; V gene: TRBV27; D gene: NA; clone size: NA; CDR3 protein: CASSLGVSYNEQFF; CDR3 DNA: TGTGCCAGCAGTTTAGGAGTTTCCTACAATGAGCAGTTCTTC
J gene: TRBJ1-1; V gene: TRBV7-9; D gene: TRBD1; clone size: NA; CDR3 protein: CASSVSRGRTEAFF; CDR3 DNA: TGTGCCAGCAGCGTAAGCAGGGGGCGAACTGAAGCTTTCTTT
J gene: TRBJ2-7; V gene: TRBV6-5; D gene: NA; clone size: NA; CDR3 protein: CASSYSLGAYEQYF; CDR3 DNA: TGTGCCAGCAGTTACTCTCTGGGGGCTTACGAGCAGTACTTC
J gene: TRBJ2-5; V gene: TRBV7-8; D gene: TRBD1; clone size: once; CDR3 protein: CASRSNGFRGRIGETQYF; CDR3 DNA: TGTGCCAGCCGATCCAATGGATTCAGGGGGCGCATAGGGGAGACCCAGTACTTC
J gene: TRBJ1-1; V gene: TRBV7-9; D gene: NA; clone size: NA; CDR3 protein: CASSLASVTEAFF; CDR3 DNA: TGTGCCAGCAGCTTAGCGTCGGTCACTGAAGCTTTCTTT
J gene: TRBJ1-6; V gene: TRBV5-6; D gene: NA; clone size: NA; CDR3 protein: CASSYRRKLYNSPLHF; CDR3 DNA: TGTGCCAGCAGCTACCGTAGGAAACTATATAATTCACCCCTCCACTTT
J gene: TRBJ2-1; V gene: TRBV29-1; D gene: NA; clone size: NA; CDR3 protein: CSVDPSQTQQFF; CDR3 DNA: TGCAGCGTTGACCCTAGTCAGACCCAGCAGTTCTTC
J gene: TRBJ1-1; V gene: TRBV6-4; D gene: TRBD1; clone size: NA; CDR3 protein: CASSETGGNTEAFF; CDR3 DNA: TGTGCCAGCAGTGAGACAGGGGGGAATACTGAAGCTTTCTTT
J gene: TRBJ2-2; V gene: TRBV5-5; D gene: TRBD2; clone size: once; CDR3 protein: CASSLETSGGELFF; CDR3 DNA: TGTGCCAGCAGCTTGGAGACTAGCGGCGGGGAGCTGTTTTTT
J gene: TRBJ2-2; V gene: TRBV5-1; D gene: NA; clone size: NA; CDR3 protein: CASSLGNTGELFF; CDR3 DNA: TGCGCCAGCAGCTTGGGTAACACCGGGGAGCTGTTTTTT
J gene: TRBJ2-6; V gene: TRBV28; D gene: TRBD1; clone size: few; CDR3 protein: CASSLYDREISGANVLTF; CDR3 DNA: TGTGCCAGCAGTTTATACGACAGGGAAATCTCTGGGGCCAACGTCCTGACTTTC
J gene: TRBJ2-7; V gene: TRBV12-3/TRBV12-4; D gene: NA; clone size: NA; CDR3 protein: CASSFGTYEQYF; CDR3 DNA: TGTGCCAGCAGTTTTGGGACGTACGAGCAGTACTTC
J gene: TRBJ1-1; V gene: TRBV25-1; D gene: NA; clone size: few; CDR3 protein: CASSAPGLRAFF; CDR3 DNA: TGTGCCAGCAGCGCACCGGGACTCCGGGCTTTCTTT
J gene: TRBJ1-2; V gene: TRBV4-3; D gene: NA; clone size: NA; CDR3 protein: CASSPRGVYYGYTF; CDR3 DNA: TGCGCCAGCAGCCCGAGAGGGGTTTACTATGGCTACACCTTC
J gene: TRBJ1-5; V gene: TRBV6-5; D gene: NA; clone size: NA; CDR3 protein: CASSRQENSNQPQHF; CDR3 DNA: TGTGCCAGCAGTAGACAGGAAAATAGCAATCAGCCCCAGCATTTT
J gene: TRBJ1-2; V gene: TRBV4-3; D gene: NA; clone size: NA; CDR3 protein: CASSQDWTAGHGYTF; CDR3 DNA: TGCGCCAGCAGCCAAGATTGGACGGCCGGTCACGGCTACACCTTC
J gene: TRBJ2-7; V gene: TRBV19; D gene: NA; clone size: NA; CDR3 protein: CASTPQGGHYEQYF; CDR3 DNA: TGTGCCAGTACCCCTCAGGGGGGGCACTACGAGCAGTACTTC
J gene: TRBJ1-2; V gene: TRBV4-2; D gene: NA; clone size: once; CDR3 protein: CASSQQAPLSNYGYTF; CDR3 DNA: TGTGCCAGCAGCCAACAGGCTCCTCTTTCCAACTATGGCTACACCTTC